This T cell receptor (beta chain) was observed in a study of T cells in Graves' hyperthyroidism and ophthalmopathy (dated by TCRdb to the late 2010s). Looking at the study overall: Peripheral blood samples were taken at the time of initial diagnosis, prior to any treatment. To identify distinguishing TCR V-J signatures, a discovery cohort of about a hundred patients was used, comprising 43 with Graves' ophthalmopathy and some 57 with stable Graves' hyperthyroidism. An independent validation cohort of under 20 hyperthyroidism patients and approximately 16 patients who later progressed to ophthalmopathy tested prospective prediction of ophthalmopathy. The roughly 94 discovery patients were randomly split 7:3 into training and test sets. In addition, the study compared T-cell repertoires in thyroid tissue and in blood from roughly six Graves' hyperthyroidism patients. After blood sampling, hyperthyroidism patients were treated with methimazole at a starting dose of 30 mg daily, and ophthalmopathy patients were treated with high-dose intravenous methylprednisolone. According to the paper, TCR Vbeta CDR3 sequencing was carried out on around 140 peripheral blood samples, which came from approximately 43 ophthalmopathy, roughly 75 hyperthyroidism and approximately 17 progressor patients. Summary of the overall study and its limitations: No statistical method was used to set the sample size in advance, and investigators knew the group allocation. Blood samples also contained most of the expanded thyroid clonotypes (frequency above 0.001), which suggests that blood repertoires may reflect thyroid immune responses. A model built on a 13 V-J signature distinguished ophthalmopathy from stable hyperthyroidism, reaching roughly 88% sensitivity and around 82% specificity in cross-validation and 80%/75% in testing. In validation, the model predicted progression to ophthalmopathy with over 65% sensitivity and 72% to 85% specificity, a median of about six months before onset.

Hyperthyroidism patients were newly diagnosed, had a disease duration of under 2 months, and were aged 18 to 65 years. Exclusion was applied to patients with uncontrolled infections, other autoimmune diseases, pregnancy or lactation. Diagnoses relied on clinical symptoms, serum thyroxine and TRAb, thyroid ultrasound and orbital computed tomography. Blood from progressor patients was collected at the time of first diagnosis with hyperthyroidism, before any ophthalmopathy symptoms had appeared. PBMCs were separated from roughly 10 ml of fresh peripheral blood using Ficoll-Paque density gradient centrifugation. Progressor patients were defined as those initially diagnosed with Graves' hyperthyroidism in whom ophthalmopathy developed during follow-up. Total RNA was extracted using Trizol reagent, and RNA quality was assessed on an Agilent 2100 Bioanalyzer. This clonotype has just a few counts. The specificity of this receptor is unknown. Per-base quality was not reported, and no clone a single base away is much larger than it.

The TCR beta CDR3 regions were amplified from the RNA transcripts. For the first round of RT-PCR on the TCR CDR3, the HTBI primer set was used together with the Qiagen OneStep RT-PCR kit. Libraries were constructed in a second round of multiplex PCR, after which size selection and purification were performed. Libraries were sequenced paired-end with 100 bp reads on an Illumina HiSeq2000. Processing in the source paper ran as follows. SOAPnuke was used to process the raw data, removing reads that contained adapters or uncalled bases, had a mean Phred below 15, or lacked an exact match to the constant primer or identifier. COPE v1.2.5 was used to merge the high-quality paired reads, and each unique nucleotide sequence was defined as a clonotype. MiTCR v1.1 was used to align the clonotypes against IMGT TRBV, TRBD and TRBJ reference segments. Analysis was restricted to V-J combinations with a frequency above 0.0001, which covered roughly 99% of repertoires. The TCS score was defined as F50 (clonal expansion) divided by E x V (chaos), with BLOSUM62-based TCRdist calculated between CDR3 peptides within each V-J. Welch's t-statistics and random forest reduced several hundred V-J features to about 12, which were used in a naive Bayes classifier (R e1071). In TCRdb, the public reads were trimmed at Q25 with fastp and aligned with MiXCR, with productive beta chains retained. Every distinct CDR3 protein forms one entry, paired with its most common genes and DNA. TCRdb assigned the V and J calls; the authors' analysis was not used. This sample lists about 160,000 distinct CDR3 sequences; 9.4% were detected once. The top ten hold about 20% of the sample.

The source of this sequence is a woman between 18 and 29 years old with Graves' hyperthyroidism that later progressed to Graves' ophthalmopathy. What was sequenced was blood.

At the DNA level, the sequence is TGTGCCAGTAGTATAGAGGAGGCGCGGCAGAGCAATCAGCCCCAGCATTTT. Translated, this is CASSIEEARQSNQPQHF. Recombination connected TRBV19 to TRBJ1-5; too little of a D gene remains to name it. As encoded in the germline V gene (reference sequence), CDR1 is LNHDA while CDR2 is SQIVND. Spanning cysteine to phenylalanine, the CDR3 consists of 17 amino acids. Only CDR3 DNA remains: 51 bases, in frame from the first base. V drops 0 bases and J drops 1 base, leaving 13 bases in between.